This T cell receptor (beta chain) was obtained from a study of Graves' ophthalmopathy and Graves' hyperthyroidism. Study context: The study drew peripheral blood at initial diagnosis, before any treatment. Study-level points and caveats: Most thyroid-expanded clonotypes exceeding 0.001 frequency were also found in blood.

V lost 7 bases and J lost 6; bases outside the gene matches: 7. The germline V gene encodes CDR1 MNHEY and CDR2 SMNVEV (reference sequence). CDR3 length: 14 amino acids. The sequenced template was RNA, covering the TCR beta CDR3 region. RT-PCR in the first round used HTBI primers; a second-round multiplex PCR followed. Via MiXCR, TCRdb re-called the multiplex PCR reads, giving one row per CDR3 protein. The sample lists some 160,000 distinct CDR3 sequences; 30% to 45% were seen once. In this sample, this clonotype turned up many times. Its antigen is not known. The source of this sequence is a man aged 30-40 years with Graves' ophthalmopathy. The rearrangement uses TRBV27 and TRBJ2-4; TRBD2 matches 9 bases. The sequenced material came from peripheral blood. The chain's CDR3 is CASNAGGPGNIQYF. CDR3 DNA sequence: TGTGCCAGCAACGCGGGAGGGCCAGGAAACATTCAGTACTTC.